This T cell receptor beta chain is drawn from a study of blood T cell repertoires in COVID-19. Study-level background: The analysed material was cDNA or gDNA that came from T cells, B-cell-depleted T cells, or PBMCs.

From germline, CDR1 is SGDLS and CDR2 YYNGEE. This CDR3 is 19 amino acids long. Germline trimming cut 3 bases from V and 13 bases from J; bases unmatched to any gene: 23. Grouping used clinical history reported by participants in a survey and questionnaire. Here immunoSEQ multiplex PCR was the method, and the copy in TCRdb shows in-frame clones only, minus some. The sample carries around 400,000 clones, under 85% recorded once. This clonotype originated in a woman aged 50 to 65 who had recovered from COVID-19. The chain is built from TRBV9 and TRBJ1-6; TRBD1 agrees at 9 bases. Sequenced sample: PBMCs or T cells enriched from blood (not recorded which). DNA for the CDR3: TGTGCCAGCAGCGCGAGACCCCTATTGGAGGGGACAGGGAGTTCGCCCCTCCACTTT. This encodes CASSARPLLEGTGSSPLHF. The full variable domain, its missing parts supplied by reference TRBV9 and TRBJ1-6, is DSGVTQTPKHLITATGQRVTLRCSPRSGDLSVYWYQQSLDQGLQFLIQYYNGEERAKGNILERFSAQQFPDLHSELNLSSLELGDSALYFCASSARPLLEGTGSSPLHFGNGTRLTVT.